Listed below are T cell receptor beta chains from one sample, sequenced in a study of T cell repertoires in cytomegalovirus infection. Their specific antigens are unknown. Each CDR3 protein gets one entry after TCRdb re-called the reads with MiXCR. The table has 370,000 or so distinct CDR3 sequences, just under 35% seen once. Sequencing used cultured PBMCs, obtained from culture after CMV antigen stimulation. These receptors came from a human donor in good health (CMV status not recorded). Some clones in this sample may be carry-over from other donors' samples. CDR3s leave out the opening cysteine and the closing phenylalanine or tryptophan. Fields, in order: V gene, CDR3 protein.

TRBV6-1 ASSEALAPTAGSPLH
TRBV7-9 ASGQGGMNYGYT
TRBV7-2 ASSLEGGFHNEQF
TRBV7-9 ASSPSDRDYEQY
TRBV6-5 ASTRQAWDTEAF
TRBV6-6 ASSYSGLDGSEQY
TRBV6-2/TRBV6-3 ASSPNRGALYTEAF
TRBV20-1 SALSGRAGETQY
TRBV28 ASGLGASYNSPLH
TRBV12-3/TRBV12-4 ASSLVMETQY
TRBV4-1 ASRYPEDGGTDNEKLF
TRBV24-1 ATSDRGYEQF
TRBV13 ASSLQGRVGYT